Shown below are 9 T cell receptor beta chains from a single sample sequenced in a study of T-cell reconstitution after alpha-beta-depleted transplantation in children. Molecular barcoding with unique molecular identifiers was used for the TCRbeta library. TCRdb processed the PCR reads anew with MiXCR; each CDR3 protein has one entry. This table holds some 300,000 distinct CDR3 sequences, 10% found once. The material sequenced was PBMCs from the stem cell graft donor, taken from the stem cell graft. The receptors were sampled from a human donor who donated a stem cell graft to a child with acute lymphoblastic leukemia.

This clonotype was picked up one time. The genes are TRBV6-5 and TRBJ2-1; tentatively, D is TRBD2 (6 bases). The J call is uncertain, as TRBJ2-7 better fits the DNA end. The CDR3 is made up of 15 amino acids. Germline V gene sequence: CDR1 MNHEY, CDR2 SVGAGI. The CDR3 coding sequence is TGTGCCAGCAGTTCGTTAGCGGCAGGCTCGGGGGAGCAGTACTTC. As protein: CASSSLAAGSGEQYF.

A single count supports this clonotype. The genes are TRBV7-9 and TRBJ2-3; D not resolved. The CDR3 has 12 amino acids. Germline assignment: CDR1 SEHNR and CDR2 FQNEAQ (reference sequence). Between the trimmed V and J ends, which lost 3 bases and 6 bases, there was a span of 7 bases. CDR3 nucleotide sequence: TGTGCCAGCAGCTTCGCATCCGATACGCAGTATTTT. It encodes CASSFASDTQYF.

V usage is TRBV6-1 and J usage is TRBJ2-3, with 7 bases fitting TRBD2. Trimming removed 6 bases from V and 3 bases from J; junction bases left unmatched: 9. Germline V CDR1 and CDR2: MNHNS, SASEGT. This CDR3 is 15 amino acids long. The CDR3 coding sequence is TGTGCCAGCAGCGAGAAGGCGGGAGTAACAGATACGCAGTATTTT. It specifies CASSEKAGVTDTQYF.

A few counts support this clonotype. V is TRBV9 and J is TRBJ2-1; 10 bases match TRBD2. The CDR3 length is 15 residues. The junction had 7 bases not matched to a gene; V was cut back by 4 bases and J by 6 bases. Germline values: CDR1 SGDLS, CDR2 YYNGEE. CDR3 DNA sequence: TGTGCCAGCAGCCCTCGACTAGCGGGCTCCAATGAGCAGTTCTTC. This gives the protein CASSPRLAGSNEQFF.

The chain carries TRBV20-1 and TRBJ1-6; D unresolved. The CDR3 length is 14 residues. Germline loops: CDR1 DFQATT, CDR2 SNEGSKA (reference sequence). The ends were cut back, 2 bases at V and 8 bases at J, with 13 bases in the middle. Here the CDR3 DNA reads TGCAGTGCTAGACCCGATCGGGCCTATTCACCCCTCCACTTT. Its protein is CSARPDRAYSPLHF.

CDR3 nucleotides: TGTGCCAGTAAACTTGGGAACACTGAAGCTTTCTTT. Protein: CASKLGNTEAFF. The chain carries TRBV19 and TRBJ1-1; D gene unclear. Trimming cost V 7 bases and J 1 base, with 7 bases left between them. CDR3 length equals 12 residues. Germline CDR1 is LNHDA and CDR2 is SQIVND (reference sequence).

A remark on this clonotype: Given a much more abundant clone one base away, this may be a read error. The chain recombines TRBV25-1 with TRBJ2-1; no reliable D call. CDR1 is MGHDK, CDR2 SYGVNS, per germline. The CDR3 consists of 12 residues. The CDR3: CASSDGYNQQFF. CDR3 nucleotides: TGTGCCAGCAGTGATGGGTACAATCAGCAGTTCTTC.

V usage is TRBV12-3 or TRBV12-4 and J usage is TRBJ2-7; no clear D. Trimming shortened V by 11 bases and J by 2 bases, and 16 bases separated the two germline ends. This CDR3 region has 13 residues. This chain's CDR3 is CACSNSGPYEQYF. CDR3 DNA: TGTGCCTGTTCCAACTCTGGACCCTACGAGCAGTACTTC.

The V call is TRBV20-1, the J call TRBJ2-5; 9 bases line up with TRBD2. Trimming took 3 bases from V and 5 from J; bases not matched to a gene: 4. CDR1 DFQATT and CDR2 SNEGSKA come from the germline V gene (reference sequence). The CDR3 length is 13 residues. CDR3 nucleotides: TGCAGTGCTAGTGTTAGCGGGAGTGAGACCCAGTACTTC. This sequence encodes CSASVSGSETQYF.